These 5 T cell receptor beta chains came from one sample sequenced in a study of early T cells in non-severe SARS-CoV-2 infection. One entry per CDR3 protein, called by TCRdb with MiXCR from the 5' RACE reads. Among around 46,000 distinct CDR3 sequences listed, around 6% were seen once. Sequences were obtained from whole blood. The receptor set was obtained from an adult who was a healthcare worker with PCR-confirmed SARS-CoV-2 infection or an uninfected control (not recorded which).

This clonotype was found many times. The chain couples TRBV6-1 to TRBJ2-1; no definite D call. Trimming stripped 2 bases from V and 10 bases from J, with 9 bases between. Germline CDR1 is MNHNS and CDR2 is SASEGT. CDR3 size: 12 residues. CDR3 DNA sequence: TGTGCCAGCAGTGAATCCGTATGGGAGCAGTTCTTC. It is translated as CASSESVWEQFF.

The chain employs TRBV29-1 and TRBJ2-7; a weak D match, TRBD1 (5 bases). This CDR3 has 12 residues. Germline V lookup: CDR1 SQVTM, CDR2 ANQGSEA. Trimming shortened V by 3 bases and J by 2 bases, and 8 bases separated the two germline ends. CDR3 amino acids: CSVDDSAYEQYF. For the CDR3, the DNA is TGCAGCGTTGACGACAGTGCCTACGAGCAGTACTTC.

This clonotype was observed many times. This chain joins TRBV6-2 or TRBV6-3 and TRBJ1-5, with TRBD1 identical over 7 bases. This CDR3 is 16 amino acids long. Losses at the gene ends were 4 bases for V and 0 bases for J; bases not matched to a gene: 6. Looked up from germline, CDR1 is MNHEY and CDR2 is SVGEGT. The CDR3 is CASSSIRGDSNQPQHF. As DNA, the CDR3 is TGTGCCAGCAGTTCGATCAGGGGGGATAGCAATCAGCCCCAGCATTTT.

The table lists this clonotype with many counts. V usage is TRBV19 and J usage is TRBJ2-1, with D tentatively TRBD1 (5 bases). V gave up 5 bases and J gave up 5 bases, with 16 bases separating them. Germline V gives CDR1 LNHDA, CDR2 SQIVND (reference sequence). This CDR3 spans 15 amino acids. CDR3 in amino acids: CASSRGQTVNNEQFF. The CDR3 bases are TGTGCCAGTAGTCGAGGACAAACCGTTAACAATGAGCAGTTCTTC.

Many counts were recorded for this clonotype. V is TRBV20-1 and J is TRBJ2-2, with a possible D match to TRBD2 (7 bases). With 2 bases removed from V and 6 bases from J, the gap between germline ends came to 16 bases. The CDR3 length is 15 residues. Germline-derived CDR1 and CDR2 are DFQATT and SNEGSKA (reference sequence). Here the CDR3 reads CSARPAGHLAGELFF. The DNA of the CDR3 is TGCAGTGCTAGACCAGCGGGACATCTCGCCGGGGAGCTGTTTTTT.